The TCR beta chain described here comes from a study of T cell responses to AZD1222 COVID-19 vaccine. Looking at the study overall: Second doses were pooled across both intervals (about 4 or about 12 weeks).

Notes on the study in general: With dominance at 160-218 and 743-854, vaccine-associated CD4 TCRs spanned spike. There were mostly white British donors and more females than males, and clonal diversity was possibly underestimated. Every sample of the repertoires postdated the peak T cell response.

This table comes from immunoSEQ multiplex PCR, and its TCRdb copy is limited to in-frame clones, with some not included. This sample yields fewer than 200,000 clones, of which 90% are seen a single time; under 8% belongs to the top ten. Trimming shortened V by 3 bases and J by 0 bases, and 9 bases separated the two germline ends. Germline loops: CDR1 LNHDA, CDR2 SQIVND (reference sequence). CDR3 length: 15 residues. There are a few counts of this clone. Its specificity is not known. The sample consisted of peripheral blood, taken on day 0 of AZD1222 vaccination. The sequence derives from an adult in good health. This chain uses TRBV19 with TRBJ1-5; D uncertain. The chain's CDR3 is CASSIRSFSNQPQHF. In DNA, the CDR3 is TGTGCCAGTAGTATTAGGAGTTTTAGCAATCAGCCCCAGCATTTT.